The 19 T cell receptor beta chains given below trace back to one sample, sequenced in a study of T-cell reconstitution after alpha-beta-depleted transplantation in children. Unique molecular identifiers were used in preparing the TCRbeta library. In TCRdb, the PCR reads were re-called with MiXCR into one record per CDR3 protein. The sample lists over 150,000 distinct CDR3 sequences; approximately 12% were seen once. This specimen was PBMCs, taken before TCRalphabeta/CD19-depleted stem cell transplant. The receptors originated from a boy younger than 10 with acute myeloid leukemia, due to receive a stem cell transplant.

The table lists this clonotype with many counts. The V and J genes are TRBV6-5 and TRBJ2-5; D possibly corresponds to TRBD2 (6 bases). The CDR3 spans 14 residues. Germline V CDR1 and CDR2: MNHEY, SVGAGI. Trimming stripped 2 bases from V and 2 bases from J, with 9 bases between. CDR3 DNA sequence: TGTGCCAGCAGTTACGGGCGGGATCAAGAGACCCAGTACTTC. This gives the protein CASSYGRDQETQYF.

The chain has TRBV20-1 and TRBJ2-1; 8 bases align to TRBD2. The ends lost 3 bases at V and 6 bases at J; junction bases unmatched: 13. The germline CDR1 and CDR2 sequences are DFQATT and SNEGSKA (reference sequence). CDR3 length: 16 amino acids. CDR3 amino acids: CSASFGPGGSGNEQFF. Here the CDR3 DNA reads TGCAGTGCTAGTTTTGGTCCGGGAGGGTCAGGCAATGAGCAGTTCTTC.

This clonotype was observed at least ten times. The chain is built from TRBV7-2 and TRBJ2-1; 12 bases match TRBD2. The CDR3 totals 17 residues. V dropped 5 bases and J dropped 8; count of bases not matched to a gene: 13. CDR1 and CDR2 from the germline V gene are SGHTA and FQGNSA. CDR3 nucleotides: TGTGCCAGCAGCCGCCAGTTCATACTAGCGGGAGGAGATGAGCAGTTCTTC. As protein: CASSRQFILAGGDEQFF.

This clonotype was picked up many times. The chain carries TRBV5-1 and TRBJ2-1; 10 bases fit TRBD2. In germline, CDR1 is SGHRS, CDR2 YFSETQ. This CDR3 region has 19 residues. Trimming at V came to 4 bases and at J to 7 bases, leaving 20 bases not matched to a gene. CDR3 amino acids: CASSQTGTSVSRPWNEQFF. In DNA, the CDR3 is TGCGCCAGCAGCCAAACCGGGACTAGCGTTTCGAGGCCTTGGAATGAGCAGTTCTTC.

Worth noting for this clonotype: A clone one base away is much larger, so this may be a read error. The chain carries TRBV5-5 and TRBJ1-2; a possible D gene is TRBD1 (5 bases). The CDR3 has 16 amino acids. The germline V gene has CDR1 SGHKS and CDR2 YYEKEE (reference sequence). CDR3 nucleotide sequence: TGTGCCAGCAGCTTGCGGGGGTCTCCCCAGGACTATGGCGACACCTTC. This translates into CASSLRGSPQDYGDTF.

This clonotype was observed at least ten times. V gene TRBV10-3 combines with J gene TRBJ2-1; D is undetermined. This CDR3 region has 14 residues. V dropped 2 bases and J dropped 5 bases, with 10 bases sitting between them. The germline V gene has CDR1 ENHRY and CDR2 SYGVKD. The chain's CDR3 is CAISERIPDNEQFF. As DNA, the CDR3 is TGTGCCATCAGTGAGCGAATTCCGGACAATGAGCAGTTCTTC.

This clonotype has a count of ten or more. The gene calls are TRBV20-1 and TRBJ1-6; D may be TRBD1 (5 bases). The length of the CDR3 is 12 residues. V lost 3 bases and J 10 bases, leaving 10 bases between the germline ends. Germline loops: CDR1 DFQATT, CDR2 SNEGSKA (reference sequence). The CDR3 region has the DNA TGCAGTGCTAGTGCGGGGGGGTCACCCCTCCACTTT. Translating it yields CSASAGGSPLHF.

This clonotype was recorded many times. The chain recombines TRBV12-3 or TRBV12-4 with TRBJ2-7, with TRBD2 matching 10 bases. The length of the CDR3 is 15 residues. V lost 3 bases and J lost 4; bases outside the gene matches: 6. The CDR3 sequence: CASSFFLAGVYEQYV. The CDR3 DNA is TGTGCCAGCAGTTTTTTCCTAGCGGGGGTGTACGAGCAGTACGTC.

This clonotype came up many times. In nucleotides, the CDR3 is TGCAGCGTGTCTGAGGGGACCTACGAGCAGTACTTC. Its protein is CSVSEGTYEQYF. V and J are TRBV29-1 and TRBJ2-7; possibly TRBD1 or TRBD2 for D (5 bases each). The ends were cut back, 6 bases at V and 2 bases at J, with 11 bases in the middle. Germline V gene lookup returns CDR1 SQVTM and CDR2 ANQGSEA. The CDR3 is 12 residues long.

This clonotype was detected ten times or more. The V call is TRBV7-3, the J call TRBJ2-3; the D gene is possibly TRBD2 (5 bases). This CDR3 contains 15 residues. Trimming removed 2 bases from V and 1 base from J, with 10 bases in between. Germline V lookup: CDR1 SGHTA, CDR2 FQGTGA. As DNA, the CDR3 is TGTGCCAGCAGCTTAGGAGGCTGGGGCACAGATACGCAGTATTTT. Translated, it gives CASSLGGWGTDTQYF.

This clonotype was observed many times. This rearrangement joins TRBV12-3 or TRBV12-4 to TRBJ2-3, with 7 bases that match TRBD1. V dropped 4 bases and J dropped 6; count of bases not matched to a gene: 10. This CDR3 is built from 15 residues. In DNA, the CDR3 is TGTGCCAGCAGTTCCGCTGTAGGGGGCTGGGATACGCAGTATTTT. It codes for CASSSAVGGWDTQYF.

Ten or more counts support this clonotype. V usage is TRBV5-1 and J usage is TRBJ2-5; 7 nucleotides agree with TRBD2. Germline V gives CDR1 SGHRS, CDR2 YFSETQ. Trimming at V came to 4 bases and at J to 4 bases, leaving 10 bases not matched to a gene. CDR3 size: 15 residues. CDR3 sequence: CASSRDPSGGETQYF. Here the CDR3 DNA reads TGCGCCAGCAGCCGGGATCCTAGCGGAGGAGAGACCCAGTACTTC. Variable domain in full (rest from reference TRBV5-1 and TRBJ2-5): KAGVTQTPRYLIKTRGQQVTLSCSPISGHRSVSWYQQTPGQGLQFLFEYFSETQRNKGNFPGRFSGRQFSNSRSEMNVSTLELGDSALYLCASSRDPSGGETQYFGPGTRLLVL.

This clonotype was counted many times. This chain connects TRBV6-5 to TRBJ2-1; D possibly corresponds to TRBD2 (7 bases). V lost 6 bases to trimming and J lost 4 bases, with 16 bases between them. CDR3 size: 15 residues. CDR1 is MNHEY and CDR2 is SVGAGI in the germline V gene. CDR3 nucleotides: TGTGCCAGCAGCCCCGAGGGGGGGGCTTACAATGAGCAGTTCTTC. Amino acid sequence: CASSPEGGAYNEQFF.

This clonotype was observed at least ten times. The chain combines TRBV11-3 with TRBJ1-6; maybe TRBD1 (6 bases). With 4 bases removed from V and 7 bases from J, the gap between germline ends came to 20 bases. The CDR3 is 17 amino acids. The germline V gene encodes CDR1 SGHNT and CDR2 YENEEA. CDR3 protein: CASSSRGAVVANSPLHF. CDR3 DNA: TGTGCCAGCAGCTCGCGGGGGGCGGTAGTGGCGAATTCACCCCTCCACTTT.

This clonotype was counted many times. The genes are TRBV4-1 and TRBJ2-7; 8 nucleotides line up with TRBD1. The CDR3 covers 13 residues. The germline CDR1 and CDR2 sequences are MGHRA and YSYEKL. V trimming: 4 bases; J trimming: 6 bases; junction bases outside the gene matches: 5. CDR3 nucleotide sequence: TGCGCCAGCAGCCCCCGGACAGGGAGCGAGCAGTACGTC. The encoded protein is CASSPRTGSEQYV.

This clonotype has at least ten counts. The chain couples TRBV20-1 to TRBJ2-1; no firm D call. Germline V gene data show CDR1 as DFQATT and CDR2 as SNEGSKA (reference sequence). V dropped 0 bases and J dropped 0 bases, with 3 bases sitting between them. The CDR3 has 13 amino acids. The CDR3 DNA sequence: TGCAGTGCTAGAGAGAGCTCCTACAATGAGCAGTTCTTC. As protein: CSARESSYNEQFF.

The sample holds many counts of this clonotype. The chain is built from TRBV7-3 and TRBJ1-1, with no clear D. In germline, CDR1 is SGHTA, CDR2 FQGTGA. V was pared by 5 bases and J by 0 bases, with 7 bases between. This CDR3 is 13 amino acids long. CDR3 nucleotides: TGTGCCAGCAGCCTGCACCTGAACACTGAAGCTTTCTTT. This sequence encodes CASSLHLNTEAFF.

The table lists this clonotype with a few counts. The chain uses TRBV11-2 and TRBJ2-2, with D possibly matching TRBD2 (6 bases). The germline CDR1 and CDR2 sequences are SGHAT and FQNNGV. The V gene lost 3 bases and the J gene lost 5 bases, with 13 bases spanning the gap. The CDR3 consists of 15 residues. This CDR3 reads CASSLLFAGTGELFF. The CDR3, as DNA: TGTGCCAGCAGCTTGCTTTTCGCGGGGACCGGGGAGCTGTTTTTT.

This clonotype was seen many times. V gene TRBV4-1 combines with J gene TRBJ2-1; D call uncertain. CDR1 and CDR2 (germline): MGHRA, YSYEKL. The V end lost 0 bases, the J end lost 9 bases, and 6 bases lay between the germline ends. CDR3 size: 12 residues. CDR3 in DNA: TGCGCCAGCAGCCAAGACCTAGGTGAGCAGTTCTTC. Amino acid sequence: CASSQDLGEQFF.